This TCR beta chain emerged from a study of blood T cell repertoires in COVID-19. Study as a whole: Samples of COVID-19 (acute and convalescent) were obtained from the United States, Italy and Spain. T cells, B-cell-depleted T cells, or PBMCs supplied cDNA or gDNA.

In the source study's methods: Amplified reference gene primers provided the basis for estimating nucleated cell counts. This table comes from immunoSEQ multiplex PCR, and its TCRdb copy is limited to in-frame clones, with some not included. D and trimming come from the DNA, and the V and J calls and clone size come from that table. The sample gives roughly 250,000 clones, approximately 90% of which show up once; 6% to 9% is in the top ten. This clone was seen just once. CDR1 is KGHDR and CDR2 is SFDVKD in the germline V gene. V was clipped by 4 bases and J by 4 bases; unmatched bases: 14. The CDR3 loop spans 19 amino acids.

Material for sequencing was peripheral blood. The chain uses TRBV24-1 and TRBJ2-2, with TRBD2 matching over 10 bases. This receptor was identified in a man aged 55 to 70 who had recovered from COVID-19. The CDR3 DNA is TGTGCCACCAGTGACCCGCTGAGCGGGGGGGCCCGTGGCACCGGGGAGCTGTTTTTT. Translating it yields CATSDPLSGGARGTGELFF.